The 14 T cell receptor beta chains reported below all come from one sample, sequenced in a study of cytomegalovirus exposure and HLA in healthy donors (dated by TCRdb to about 2017). The receptor library was made with the immunoSEQ multiplex PCR assay. A mixture of 60 forward primers for TCR Vbeta segments and 13 reverse primers for TCR Jbeta segments was used in the multiplex PCR. Imported from immuneACCESS, the table was reduced by TCRdb to in-frame sequences with V and J called. These copies leave out some clones; in studies compared against another copy, an unresolved V gene accounts for under half, and the cause of the remainder is not known. The table for this sample lists fewer than 100,000 clones. The top ten clonotypes cover 1.3% to 1.5% of the sample. Sequencing used PBMCs. These receptors were obtained from a woman aged 60-75 years in good health and CMV-seronegative.

The chain recombines TRBV4-2 with TRBJ2-7; 7 bases are a match to TRBD2. The CDR3 is 15 amino acids. V shed 0 bases, J shed 4 bases, and the junction held 6 bases outside the gene matches. Germline CDR1 is LGHNA and CDR2 is YNFKEQ. The CDR3 DNA reads as TGTGCCAGCAGCCAAGATAGCGGGCTACGTTACGAGCAGTACTTC. Protein: CASSQDSGLRYEQYF.

V gene TRBV28 combines with J gene TRBJ1-6; D uncertain. This CDR3 contains 13 residues. Per germline, CDR1 MDHEN and CDR2 SYDVKM. V was cut by 11 bases and J by 8 bases, with 16 bases left in between. CDR3 in amino acids: CALGPMVDSPLHF. The CDR3 DNA sequence: TGTGCCCTGGGCCCGATGGTGGATTCACCCCTCCACTTT.

The rearrangement uses TRBV28 and TRBJ1-2; 8 bases are a match to TRBD1. The germline V gene encodes CDR1 MDHEN and CDR2 SYDVKM. V was clipped by 2 bases and J by 3 bases; unmatched bases: 5. The length of the CDR3 is 15 residues. The CDR3 region is CASSLGPGGDYGYTF. The CDR3 region has the DNA TGTGCCAGCAGTTTAGGGCCAGGGGGCGACTATGGCTACACCTTC.

The DNA for the CDR3 is TGTGCCAGCAGTTTGGCAGGGGCCTACGAGCAGTACTTC. Amino acid sequence: CASSLAGAYEQYF. This sequence joins TRBV28 and TRBJ2-5; D may be TRBD1 (6 bases). The J call may be wrong; the DNA end is better matched by TRBJ2-7. The CDR3 sequence is 13 residues long. In germline, CDR1 is MDHEN, CDR2 SYDVKM.

The chain carries TRBV13 and TRBJ2-1; D might be TRBD2 (6 bases). The CDR3 has 15 residues. V was trimmed by 0 bases and J by 0 bases, leaving 6 bases between them. The V gene's germline CDR1 is PRHDT and CDR2 FYEKMQ (reference sequence). CDR3 loop: CASSLGGSSYNEQFF. CDR3 DNA sequence: TGTGCCAGCAGCTTAGGCGGGAGCTCCTACAATGAGCAGTTCTTC. The whole variable domain, filled in from reference TRBV13 and TRBJ2-1, reads AAGVIQSPRHLIKEKRETATLKCYPIPRHDTVYWYQQGPGQDPQFLISFYEKMQSDKGSIPDRFSAQQFSDYHSELNMSSLELGDSALYFCASSLGGSSYNEQFFGPGTRLTVL.

This chain uses TRBV7-6 with TRBJ2-1; D gene unclear. The CDR3 contains 13 residues. Germline CDR1 SGHVS, CDR2 FNYEAQ. V gave up 4 bases and J gave up 4 bases, with 8 bases separating them. The chain's CDR3 is CASSSRRYNEQFF. Here the CDR3 DNA reads TGTGCCAGCAGCTCCCGGCGGTACAATGAGCAGTTCTTC.

The chain combines TRBV28 with TRBJ1-2; 8 bases line up with TRBD1. CDR1 MDHEN and CDR2 SYDVKM come from the germline V gene. The junction had 7 bases not matched to a gene; V was cut back by 6 bases and J by 7 bases. This CDR3 is 13 amino acids long. DNA of the CDR3: TGTGCCAGCAGACGTGACAGGGGCTCTGGCTACACCTTC. Translated, it gives CASRRDRGSGYTF.

This chain links TRBV10-3 with TRBJ1-3; no clear D. The ends were cut back, 3 bases at V and 9 bases at J, with 12 bases in the middle. The germline V gene encodes CDR1 ENHRY and CDR2 SYGVKD. The CDR3 runs to 13 residues. Here the CDR3 DNA reads TGTGCCATCAGTGACAGTGCGAGAGGCACCATATATTTT. Translated: CAISDSARGTIYF.

The chain has TRBV5-1 and TRBJ1-2; TRBD1 matches 8 bases. After removal of 0 bases from V and 5 bases from J, the junction contained 6 bases not matched to a gene. Germline CDR1 SGHRS, CDR2 YFSETQ. This CDR3 has 15 amino acids. CDR3 residues: CASSLAGGENYGYTF. The CDR3 DNA is TGCGCCAGCAGCTTGGCAGGGGGCGAGAATTATGGCTACACCTTC. Complete variable domain (other parts from reference TRBV5-1 and TRBJ1-2): KAGVTQTPRYLIKTRGQQVTLSCSPISGHRSVSWYQQTPGQGLQFLFEYFSETQRNKGNFPGRFSGRQFSNSRSEMNVSTLELGDSALYLCASSLAGGENYGYTFGSGTRLTVV.

Concerning this clone itself: The sample carries other DNA sequences with the same CDR3. This chain joins TRBV4-1 and TRBJ2-7; TRBD2 matches at 8 bases. CDR3 size: 15 residues. The junction had 1 base not matched to a gene; V was cut back by 0 bases and J by 0 bases. CDR1 and CDR2 (germline): MGHRA, YSYEKL. CDR3 in amino acids: CASSQETSASYEQYF. CDR3 DNA sequence: TGCGCCAGCAGCCAAGAGACTAGCGCCTCCTACGAGCAGTACTTC.

This chain uses TRBV25-1 with TRBJ1-6; D may be TRBD1 (6 bases). V lost 4 bases, J lost 5 bases, and 9 bases lay in between. There are 14 residues in the CDR3. The germline CDR1 and CDR2 sequences are MGHDK and SYGVNS. CDR3 protein: CASSAGQHNSPLHF. CDR3 sequence (DNA): TGTGCCAGCAGTGCTGGACAGCATAATTCACCCCTCCACTTT.

This rearrangement joins TRBV28 to TRBJ2-1, with 7 bases fitting TRBD1. This CDR3 has 14 residues. CDR1 is MDHEN, CDR2 SYDVKM, per germline. The V segment lost 5 bases and the J segment 8 bases; nucleotides outside the gene matches: 9. The CDR3 here is CASSDRVGVDEQFF. The CDR3 bases are TGTGCCAGCAGTGACAGGGTAGGGGTGGATGAGCAGTTCTTC.

The J gene is TRBJ1-2, the V gene TRBV5-5, with 9 positions matching TRBD1. V shed 0 bases, J shed 4 bases, and the junction held 1 base outside the gene matches. CDR3 length: 14 residues. The germline V gene has CDR1 SGHKS and CDR2 YYEKEE (reference sequence). The CDR3 nucleotides read TGTGCCAGCAGCTTGGGGGACAGGGTCTATGGCTACACCTTC. Its translation is CASSLGDRVYGYTF.

The chain combines TRBV29-1 with TRBJ2-7; 11 bases line up with TRBD2. The CDR3 totals 16 residues. With 4 bases clipped from V and 3 bases from J, the junction kept 11 bases outside the gene matches. Germline-derived CDR1 and CDR2 are SQVTM and ANQGSEA. This CDR3 is CSVGDIGTSGLYEQYF. CDR3 nucleotide sequence: TGCAGCGTTGGGGACATCGGGACTAGCGGACTCTACGAGCAGTACTTC.